Shown below are 17 T cell receptor beta chains from a single sample sequenced in a study of T cell responses to AZD1222 COVID-19 vaccine. Libraries were prepared by immunoSEQ multiplex PCR; TCRdb keeps only in-frame clonotypes and omits some of them. The data contain fewer than 110,000 clones, around nine tenths of them singletons. The sample consisted of peripheral blood, taken 28 days after the second AZD1222 dose. The receptors shown here come from an adult who received the AZD1222 COVID-19 vaccine.

CDR3 region: CSASPRTGRFYNEQFF. The CDR3 region has the DNA TGCAGTGCTAGTCCCCGGACAGGGCGTTTCTACAATGAGCAGTTCTTC. The chain has TRBV20-1 and TRBJ2-1, with 8 bases fitting TRBD1. The trim removed 3 bases at V and 3 bases at J, leaving 10 bases unmatched. The CDR3 has 16 amino acids. CDR1 and CDR2 (germline): DFQATT, SNEGSKA (reference sequence).

The chain employs TRBV2 and TRBJ1-4; 10 nucleotides line up with TRBD1. Germline values: CDR1 SNHLY, CDR2 FYNNEI. The trim removed 6 bases at V and 7 bases at J, leaving 5 bases unmatched. This CDR3 has 14 amino acids. For the CDR3, the DNA is TGTGCCAGCAGCACGACAGGGGGCATTGAAAAACTGTTTTTT. Translating gives CASSTTGGIEKLFF.

CDR3 amino acids: CAPPGQDRDPETQYF. In DNA form, the CDR3 reads TGTGCCCCCCCTGGCCAGGACAGGGACCCGGAGACCCAGTACTTC. The gene calls are TRBV6-5 and TRBJ2-5; 8 positions agree with TRBD1. V dropped 11 bases and J dropped 5; count of bases not matched to a gene: 16. The CDR3 is 15 residues long. Germline CDR1 reads MNHEY; CDR2 reads SVGAGI.

The V and J genes are TRBV7-8 and TRBJ1-4; 8 bases line up with TRBD1. Germline V gene data show CDR1 as SGHVS and CDR2 as FQNEAQ. The length of the CDR3 is 16 residues. The V segment lost 6 bases and the J segment 7 bases; nucleotides outside the gene matches: 13. DNA of the CDR3: TGTGCCAGCAGAAGGACAGGGAGTACGACGAGTGAAAAACTGTTTTTT. It is translated as CASRRTGSTTSEKLFF.

This chain uses TRBV18 with TRBJ2-7, with no clear D. The CDR3 runs to 13 residues. The germline V gene has CDR1 KGHSH and CDR2 LQKENI. The germline V and J ends were trimmed by 3 bases and 7 bases, with 13 bases remaining between them. The CDR3 region is CASSPPGALEQYF. CDR3 nucleotide sequence: TGTGCCAGCTCACCCCCGGGCGCCTTGGAGCAGTACTTC.

This chain joins TRBV27 and TRBJ2-7, with 12 nucleotides matching TRBD2. The CDR3 is 17 amino acids. Germline V gene lookup returns CDR1 MNHEY and CDR2 SMNVEV (reference sequence). Germline trimming cut 2 bases from V and 1 base from J; bases unmatched to any gene: 6. The CDR3 is CASSLASGGAVSYEQYF. The CDR3 DNA follows: TGTGCCAGCAGTTTAGCTAGCGGGGGGGCGGTTTCCTACGAGCAGTACTTC.

This chain joins TRBV5-6 and TRBJ1-1; D not certain. Trimming stripped 0 bases from V and 1 base from J, with 7 bases between. The germline gives CDR1 SGHDT, CDR2 YYEEEE. The CDR3 length is 14 residues. The CDR3 DNA is TGTGCCAGCAGCTTGGTTGAGGAGAACACTGAAGCTTTCTTT. Its translation: CASSLVEENTEAFF.

The chain carries TRBV2 and TRBJ2-1; D not certain. Germline lookup yields CDR1 SNHLY and CDR2 FYNNEI. Trimming removed 5 bases at V and 1 base at J, with 27 bases between. The CDR3 runs 20 residues. CDR3 in DNA: TGTGCCAGCAGTCCCCACTTCGGGTATACAGCCCTAGGGTCCTACAATGAGCAGTTCTTC. Translated: CASSPHFGYTALGSYNEQFF.

The chain is built from TRBV5-6 and TRBJ1-2; D remains ambiguous. CDR1 is SGHDT and CDR2 is YYEEEE in the germline V gene. This CDR3 spans 16 amino acids. V was trimmed by 0 bases and J by 5 bases, leaving 17 bases between them. The CDR3 region has the DNA TGTGCCAGCAGCTTGGCGGCCGGGGTCGAGGGATATGGCTACACCTTC. As protein: CASSLAAGVEGYGYTF.

This chain connects TRBV15 to TRBJ2-7, with unresolved D. Per germline, CDR1 LNHNV and CDR2 YYDKDF (reference sequence). Trimming shortened V by 0 bases and J by 1 base, and 4 bases separated the two germline ends. The CDR3 is 13 residues long. CDR3 amino acids: CATSRDRSYEQYF. The CDR3 DNA follows: TGTGCCACCAGCAGAGATCGGTCCTACGAGCAGTACTTC.

J is TRBJ2-1 and V is TRBV6-5; possibly TRBD2 for D (6 bases). CDR1 and CDR2 (germline): MNHEY, SVGAGI. V was trimmed by 2 bases and J by 0 bases, leaving 11 bases between them. This CDR3 is built from 16 residues. The CDR3 sequence is CASSYTSSVSYNEQFF. The CDR3 DNA is TGTGCCAGCAGTTACACATCTAGCGTCTCCTACAATGAGCAGTTCTTC.

This clone was found many times. The V and J genes are TRBV6-5 and TRBJ2-7; 9 nucleotides line up with TRBD1. Germline V gives CDR1 MNHEY, CDR2 SVGAGI. The CDR3 is 13 residues long. Germline trimming cut 8 bases from V and 2 bases from J; bases unmatched to any gene: 4. The CDR3 protein is CASYGTGTYEQYF. The DNA for the CDR3 is TGTGCCAGCTACGGGACAGGGACCTACGAGCAGTACTTC.

This clone was seen more than once but under ten times. The rearrangement links TRBV5-1 to TRBJ2-7, with TRBD2 matching 11 bases. Trimming cost V 5 bases and J 3 bases; bases outside gene matches: 7. CDR3 length: 15 residues. CDR1 and CDR2 from the germline V gene are SGHRS and YFSETQ. The DNA for the CDR3 is TGCGCCAGCAGGTTCGGGACTAGCGGCTTCTACGAGCAGTACTTC. It is translated as CASRFGTSGFYEQYF.

V is TRBV6-1 and J is TRBJ2-7; TRBD1 matches at 7 bases. V was pared by 7 bases and J by 2 bases, with 8 bases of the junction left unmatched. Germline CDR1 reads MNHNS; CDR2 reads SASEGT. CDR3 length: 14 residues. The CDR3 sequence: CASNTGTEAYEQYF. The CDR3 nucleotides read TGTGCCAGCAATACCGGGACAGAGGCCTACGAGCAGTACTTC.

The V call is TRBV28, the J call TRBJ1-5; D call uncertain. The germline gives CDR1 MDHEN, CDR2 SYDVKM. V gave up 3 bases and J gave up 3 bases, with 12 bases separating them. This CDR3 is built from 15 residues. In nucleotides, the CDR3 is TGTGCCAGCAGTTTCGGACCAAGAGTCAATCAGCCCCAGCATTTT. This codes for CASSFGPRVNQPQHF. Together with reference TRBV28 and TRBJ1-5, the CDR3 gives the full variable domain: DVKVTQSSRYLVKRTGEKVFLECVQDMDHENMFWYRQDPGLGLRLIYFSYDVKMKEKGDIPEGYSVSREKKERFSLILESASTNQTSMYLCASSFGPRVNQPQHFGDGTRLSIL.

V and J are TRBV3-1 (or the pseudogene TRBV3-2) and TRBJ2-5, with 12 positions matching TRBD2. Unmatched junction bases numbered 5, after V lost 4 bases and J lost 5 bases. Germline V gene sequence: CDR1 LGHDT, CDR2 YNNKEL (reference sequence). The CDR3 loop spans 15 amino acids. The CDR3 region has the DNA TGTGCCAGCAGCCCGCTAGCGGGGGGGCGGGAGACCCAGTACTTC. Protein product: CASSPLAGGRETQYF.

The rearrangement links TRBV28 to TRBJ2-5, with TRBD1 identical over 9 bases. V was pared by 3 bases and J by 4 bases, with 9 bases of the junction left unmatched. CDR3 length: 16 amino acids. CDR1 is MDHEN and CDR2 is SYDVKM in the germline V gene. CDR3 residues: CASSFDRGGPRETQYF. DNA of the CDR3: TGTGCCAGCAGTTTCGACAGGGGGGGACCGAGAGAGACCCAGTACTTC.